What follows are 20 T cell receptor beta chains derived from one specimen sequenced in a study of tumor-infiltrating lymphocytes in primary liver carcinoma. A constant-region primer primed TCR beta cDNA synthesis from about 0.55 ug of total RNA. It was through three nested multiplex PCR rounds of slightly modified ARM-PCR that TCR beta libraries arose. Use of TRBV1-TRBV30 forward primers with a C-beta reverse primer characterized the first two PCR rounds, which lasted nine to eleven cycles each. TCRdb re-called the multiplex PCR reads through MiXCR, storing one row per CDR3 protein. The repertoire holds about 320,000 distinct CDR3 sequences, with over 55% as singletons. It was unsorted whole blood that yielded blood RNA, and germline DNA was also extracted. Source material: peripheral blood. The receptors come from a man aged 35 to 55 with primary liver carcinoma and hepatitis B virus infection.

The chain carries TRBV6-4 and TRBJ2-2, with D maybe TRBD2 (6 bases). V shed 6 bases and J shed 2 bases, with 10 bases lying between them. Germline V gene lookup returns CDR1 MRHNA and CDR2 SNTAGT. The CDR3 consists of 14 residues. This CDR3 reads CASRGEANTGELFF. In nucleotides, the CDR3 is TGTGCCAGCAGAGGGGAGGCTAACACCGGGGAGCTGTTTTTT.

This clonotype came up many times. J is TRBJ2-1 and V is TRBV29-1; 12 bases fit TRBD1. CDR1 and CDR2 (germline): SQVTM, ANQGSEA. Trimming took 5 bases from V and 5 from J; bases not matched to a gene: 4. This CDR3 spans 14 amino acids. The CDR3 region is CSVTGQGANNEQFF. CDR3 in DNA: TGCAGCGTTACGGGACAGGGGGCCAACAATGAGCAGTTCTTC.

This clonotype came up many times. The CDR3 region has the DNA TGCAGCGTTGAAGATAGCGGGGCCTCCTACAATGAGCAGTTCTTC. This encodes CSVEDSGASYNEQFF. This chain uses TRBV29-1 with TRBJ2-1; the match to TRBD2 covers 8 bases. From germline, CDR1 is SQVTM and CDR2 ANQGSEA. V shed 0 bases and J 0 bases; nucleotides not matched to a gene: 1. This CDR3 region has 15 residues.

The table lists this clonotype with a count of one. The junction and the germline gene differ at one end; a read error may be behind it. The chain carries TRBV6-5 and TRBJ2-5; TRBD2 agrees at 9 bases. CDR1 and CDR2 from the germline V gene are MNHEY and SVGAGI. The CDR3 is made up of 14 amino acids. The CDR3 coding sequence is TGTGCCAGCAGTGTGACTAGCGGTAGAGAGACCCAGTGCTTC. Its translation: CASSVTSGRETQCF.

A word on this clonotype: One base away lies a much larger clone, so this may be a sequencing read error. This chain links TRBV29-1 with TRBJ1-4; possibly TRBD1 for D (6 bases). This CDR3 comprises 13 residues. The V end was cut by 6 bases, the J end by 8 bases, with 16 bases between. The germline gives CDR1 SQVTM, CDR2 ANQGSEA. CDR3 bases: TGCAGCGTACGGACAGTGGGCGACGAAAAACTGTTTTTT. This codes for CSVRTVGDEKLFF.

Turning to this clonotype: The junction differs from germline at one of its ends, possibly a read error. The chain is built from TRBV6-2 or TRBV6-3 and TRBJ2-5; no reliable D call. This CDR3 region has 11 residues. CDR1 is MNHEY and CDR2 is SVGEGT in the germline V gene. DNA for the CDR3: TGTGCCAACAGTTACGGCGAGACCCAGTACTTC. This codes for CANSYGETQYF.

Ten or more counts support this clonotype. V usage is TRBV6-1 and J usage is TRBJ1-2; a possible D gene is TRBD1 (5 bases). Trimming took off 7 bases at V and 4 bases at J, with 10 bases between the two ends. From germline, CDR1 is MNHNS and CDR2 SASEGT. This CDR3 contains 12 residues. DNA for the CDR3: TGTGCCAGCACTATGACAGTCTATGGCTACACCTTC. Residues: CASTMTVYGYTF.

A note on this clonotype: Mismatch with germline at one junction end may stem from a read error. V and J are TRBV14 and TRBJ2-3; weak D call: TRBD2 (5 bases). The CDR3 sequence is 13 residues long. CDR1 SGHDN and CDR2 FVKESK come from the germline V gene. CDR3 sequence (DNA): TGTGCCAGCAGCCCGATAGAACAGACTACGCAGTACTTT. Amino acids: CASSPIEQTTQYF. Filled out from reference TRBV14 and TRBJ2-3, the complete variable domain reads EAGVTQFPSHSVIEKGQTVTLRCDPISGHDNLYWYRRVMGKEIKFLLHFVKESKQDESGMPNNRFLAERTGGTYSTLKVQPAELEDSGVYFCASSPIEQTTQYFGPGTRLTVL.

The chain recombines TRBV5-1 with TRBJ2-4, with D hard to call. Trimming shortened V by 3 bases and J by 3 bases, and 10 bases separated the two germline ends. Germline CDR1 SGHRS, CDR2 YFSETQ. The CDR3 is made up of 14 amino acids. DNA of the CDR3: TGCGCCAGCAGCTCCCTAGATCGCAAAAACATTCAGTACTTC. This codes for CASSSLDRKNIQYF.

With respect to this clonotype: Since no conserved phenylalanine or tryptophan closes the CDR3, a read error is the likely cause. This sequence joins TRBV6-2 or TRBV6-3 and TRBJ2-7; D is perhaps TRBD2 (5 bases). The CDR3 spans 11 residues. Germline values: CDR1 MNHEY, CDR2 SVGEGT. The V end lost 9 bases, the J end lost 3 bases, and 9 bases lay between the germline ends. CDR3 loop: CARSAGYEQYS. In DNA, the CDR3 is TGTGCCAGGTCGGCGGGCTACGAGCAGTACTCC.

On this clonotype: Mismatch with germline at one junction end may stem from a read error. The chain carries TRBV4-3 and TRBJ2-7; 7 bases map to TRBD1. In germline, CDR1 is LGHNA, CDR2 YSLEER. The CDR3 totals 15 residues. This CDR3 reads CASSQDPRQGHEHYF. The CDR3 DNA sequence: TGCGCCAGCAGTCAAGATCCGAGACAGGGCCATGAGCACTACTTC.

V is TRBV10-3 and J is TRBJ1-2; D gene uncertain. This CDR3 spans 12 amino acids. Trimming pared 3 bases from V and 2 bases from J, leaving 4 bases between. Germline values: CDR1 ENHRY, CDR2 SYGVKD. CDR3 in DNA: TGTGCCATCAGTGACAGAAACTATGGCTACACCTTC. Translating it yields CAISDRNYGYTF.

This clonotype has just a few counts. Because the CDR3 is missing its conserved closing phenylalanine or tryptophan, this is likely a read error. The chain is built from TRBV10-3 and TRBJ2-2, with D uncertain. Germline V lookup: CDR1 ENHRY, CDR2 SYGVKD. This CDR3 has 12 amino acids. The CDR3 reads CTISEGTGELFS. As DNA, the CDR3 is TGTACCATCAGTGAAGGTACCGGGGAGCTGTTTTCT.

The V gene is TRBV7-9, the J gene TRBJ1-5; D may be TRBD1 (5 bases). V was shortened by 5 bases and J by 2 bases, with 13 bases between the two germline ends. Germline CDR1 SEHNR, CDR2 FQNEAQ (reference sequence). There are 15 residues in the CDR3. The CDR3 reads CASSPFGGGNQPQHF. Written as DNA, the CDR3 is TGTGCCAGCAGCCCCTTCGGGGGTGGCAATCAGCCCCAGCATTTT.

The table lists this clonotype with a few counts. This chain connects TRBV10-2 to TRBJ1-5; D remains ambiguous. V was pared by 6 bases and J by 0 bases, with 21 bases between. CDR1 and CDR2 (germline): WSHSY, SAAADI. The CDR3 consists of 18 residues. This CDR3 is CASSVGRGGSHSNQPQHF. The CDR3 region has the DNA TGCGCCAGCAGCGTAGGACGGGGAGGATCCCATAGCAATCAGCCCCAGCATTTT.

This clonotype appeared a single time. Since a much larger clone is just one base distant, this may be a read error. The chain links TRBV6-5 to TRBJ1-5; D is possibly TRBD1 (6 bases). The CDR3 is made up of 18 amino acids. V dropped 10 bases and J dropped 2 bases, with 27 bases sitting between them. CDR1 is MNHEY, CDR2 SVGAGI, per germline. The DNA for the CDR3 is TGTGCCATCATCATCTCCGGACAGTCCCGAAGGGGCAATCAGCCCCAGCATTTT. Protein sequence: CAIIISGQSRRGNQPQHF.

The table lists this clonotype with a count of one. An end of the junction differs from the germline gene, which may be a read error. The rearrangement uses TRBV5-5 and TRBJ2-5; D is undetermined. The CDR3 runs to 14 residues. Germline V gene sequence: CDR1 SGHKS, CDR2 YYEKEE (reference sequence). In DNA form, the CDR3 reads TGTGCCAGCAACTTGGATATTAACGTGGAGACCCAGTACTTC. It is translated as CASNLDINVETQYF.

This clonotype was seen at least ten times. V and J are TRBV10-1 and TRBJ2-7; a possible D gene is TRBD2 (6 bases). Germline V gene lookup returns CDR1 WNHNN and CDR2 SYGVQD (reference sequence). This CDR3 comprises 14 residues. Trimming took 5 bases from V and 3 from J, leaving 14 bases between them. Here the CDR3 DNA reads TGCGCCAGCAGTCCCGGGGGAATGATCTACGAGCAGTACTTC. The encoded protein is CASSPGGMIYEQYF.

On this clonotype itself: One end of the junction varies from germline; a read error may be responsible. J is TRBJ2-5 and V is TRBV5-4; 7 nucleotides line up with TRBD1. The CDR3 covers 13 residues. CDR1 is SGHNT and CDR2 is YYREEE in the germline V gene (reference sequence). The CDR3 region has the DNA TGTGCCAGCGGCTTGGGCAGGGGGGAGACCCAGTACTTC. Translated: CASGLGRGETQYF.

A remark on this clonotype: Given a much more abundant clone one base away, this may be a read error. This chain connects TRBV7-8 to TRBJ2-1, with TRBD2 as a possible D gene (5 bases). The CDR3 contains 13 residues. CDR1 and CDR2 from the germline V gene are SGHVS and FQNEAQ. Here the CDR3 reads CASRSGGRNVQFF. The DNA for the CDR3 is TGTGCCAGCAGATCCGGAGGCCGCAATGTGCAGTTCTTC.